What follows are 21 T cell receptor beta chains derived from one specimen sequenced in a study of shared clonotypes between healthy human individuals. Profiled with immunoSEQ multiplex PCR; TCRdb holds only in-frame clones, not every one. The sample carries about 340,000 clones, 73% recorded once. The sample consisted of memory CD4+ T cells sorted from blood. The subset was: CD45RA-negative fraction. These receptors were taken from a man aged 25-40 years in good health.

This chain connects TRBV19 to TRBJ2-7, with 10 positions matching TRBD1. This CDR3 spans 14 amino acids. Germline V gene lookup returns CDR1 LNHDA and CDR2 SQIVND (reference sequence). Trimming took 4 bases from V and 8 from J; bases not matched to a gene: 8. The CDR3 is CASSTPTGGAQQYF. In DNA, the CDR3 is TGTGCCAGTAGTACCCCGACAGGGGGCGCTCAGCAGTACTTC.

This clone was seen only once. The chain carries TRBV10-3 and TRBJ2-5, with D possibly TRBD1 on 5 matching bases. The germline V gene has CDR1 ENHRY and CDR2 SYGVKD. V was clipped by 7 bases and J by 4 bases, with 10 bases between them. There are 12 residues in the CDR3. The CDR3 reads CAIKDSGETQYF. In DNA form, the CDR3 reads TGTGCCATCAAAGACAGTGGAGAGACCCAGTACTTC.

This clone was seen only once. This chain uses TRBV4-3 with TRBJ2-2; the match to TRBD2 covers 15 bases. V shed 1 base and J 1 base; nucleotides not matched to a gene: 4. CDR1 LGHNA and CDR2 YSLEER come from the germline V gene. CDR3 length: 19 residues. CDR3 nucleotide sequence: TGCGCCAGCAGCCAAGGGACTAGCGGGAGGGGAAGGAACACCGGGGAGCTGTTTTTT. It codes for CASSQGTSGRGRNTGELFF.

The chain recombines TRBV2 with TRBJ2-1; 8 nucleotides agree with TRBD1. Germline CDR1 is SNHLY and CDR2 is FYNNEI. The CDR3 spans 15 residues. Germline trimming cut 6 bases from V and 4 bases from J; bases unmatched to any gene: 8. The CDR3 sequence is CASSVRQGSYNEQFF. CDR3 DNA: TGTGCCAGCAGCGTCCGACAGGGGAGTTACAATGAGCAGTTCTTC.

This chain connects TRBV7-9 to TRBJ1-5, with 10 bases matching TRBD1. This CDR3 contains 18 residues. The germline V gene encodes CDR1 SEHNR and CDR2 FQNEAQ (reference sequence). Losses at the gene ends were 0 bases for V and 6 bases for J; bases not matched to a gene: 11. CDR3 sequence (DNA): TGTGCCAGCAGCTTAGCGGGGATCGGGACAGGGGAGACTCAGCCCCAGCATTTT. This codes for CASSLAGIGTGETQPQHF.

This sequence joins TRBV27 and TRBJ1-5, with unresolved D. CDR3 length: 16 amino acids. The V and J ends lost 6 bases and 4 bases respectively, with 19 bases between them. Germline assignment: CDR1 MNHEY and CDR2 SMNVEV (reference sequence). In nucleotides, the CDR3 is TGTGCCAGCAGCCCGACCGGCCCACAAGGGAATCAGCCCCAGCATTTT. Translating gives CASSPTGPQGNQPQHF.

This chain uses TRBV19 with TRBJ2-5, with 7 bases lining up with TRBD2. J was trimmed by 2 bases and V by 6 bases; bases with no gene match: 6. This CDR3 has 14 residues. CDR1 is LNHDA, CDR2 SQIVND, per germline (reference sequence). This CDR3 reads CASSRWGLQETQYF. The CDR3 DNA follows: TGTGCCAGTAGCCGGTGGGGACTACAAGAGACCCAGTACTTC.

The chain carries TRBV2 and TRBJ1-4; 7 bases align to TRBD1. CDR1 is SNHLY, CDR2 FYNNEI, per germline. The V and J ends lost 2 bases and 5 bases, in that order; junction bases with no gene match: 5. This CDR3 has 15 residues. The DNA for the CDR3 is TGTGCCAGCAGTGAACAGGGGGGGCAAAATGAAAAACTGTTTTTT. Protein product: CASSEQGGQNEKLFF.

This clone was seen only once. The chain is built from TRBV6-1 and TRBJ1-1; the D gene is possibly TRBD1 (5 bases). The length of the CDR3 is 14 residues. CDR1 and CDR2 from the germline V gene are MNHNS and SASEGT. Trimming took 8 bases from V and 1 from J, leaving 14 bases between them. CDR3 nucleotides: TGTGCCAGCGGGAGACAGAATTCGAACACTGAAGCTTTCTTT. Its protein is CASGRQNSNTEAFF.

The chain combines TRBV5-5 with TRBJ1-2; D is uncertain. Germline loops: CDR1 SGHKS, CDR2 YYEKEE (reference sequence). The CDR3 is 13 amino acids. V shed 4 bases and J shed 4 bases, with 11 bases lying between them. This CDR3 is CASSLYGVYGYTF. CDR3 nucleotide sequence: TGTGCCAGCAGCCTGTATGGGGTCTATGGCTACACCTTC.

This chain uses TRBV7-2 with TRBJ2-5; 7 bases match TRBD1. Germline CDR1 and CDR2: SGHTA and FQGNSA. The CDR3 sequence is 16 residues long. The junction had 12 bases not matched to a gene; V was cut back by 3 bases and J by 5 bases. For the CDR3, the DNA is TGTGCCAGCAGCTTGTCCAGGGGGAGAGGGTGGGAGACCCAGTACTTC. This gives the protein CASSLSRGRGWETQYF.

The CDR3 DNA is TGCGCCAGCGCTGCGGGCGGGGTCTACAATGAGCAGTTCTTC. This codes for CASAAGGVYNEQFF. The gene calls are TRBV5-1 and TRBJ2-1; weak D call: TRBD2 (6 bases). V gave up 7 bases and J gave up 3 bases, with 14 bases separating them. The CDR3 has 14 amino acids. CDR1 SGHRS and CDR2 YFSETQ come from the germline V gene. The entire variable domain, with the rest obtained from reference TRBV5-1 and TRBJ2-1, is as follows: KAGVTQTPRYLIKTRGQQVTLSCSPISGHRSVSWYQQTPGQGLQFLFEYFSETQRNKGNFPGRFSGRQFSNSRSEMNVSTLELGDSALYLCASAAGGVYNEQFFGPGTRLTVL.

The chain couples TRBV5-1 to TRBJ1-6; possibly TRBD1 for D (6 bases). This CDR3 is 16 amino acids long. V was pared by 2 bases and J by 5 bases, with 14 bases between. Germline-derived CDR1 and CDR2 are SGHRS and YFSETQ. The CDR3 DNA reads TGCGCCAGCAGCTTTCAACCAGGGGTAGATAATTCACCCCTCCACTTT. It translates to CASSFQPGVDNSPLHF.

This rearrangement joins TRBV5-5 to TRBJ2-7, with a possible D match to TRBD1 (5 bases). V was cut by 7 bases and J by 0 bases, with 20 bases left in between. The CDR3 sequence is 16 residues long. The germline CDR1 and CDR2 sequences are SGHKS and YYEKEE (reference sequence). The CDR3 spells CASVGGWGVRSYEQYF. In DNA form, the CDR3 reads TGTGCCAGCGTTGGTGGGTGGGGCGTTCGCTCCTACGAGCAGTACTTC.

The V and J genes are TRBV7-8 and TRBJ1-1; unclear D gene. The CDR3 runs to 12 residues. V was trimmed by 1 base and J by 8 bases, leaving 8 bases between them. Per the germline V gene, CDR1 is SGHVS and CDR2 is FQNEAQ. Here the CDR3 reads CASSLVGREAFF. The CDR3 DNA reads TGTGCCAGCAGCTTAGTTGGGAGGGAAGCTTTCTTT.

The chain joins TRBV7-3 to TRBJ2-7; 11 nucleotides match TRBD2. This CDR3 is built from 14 residues. Germline V CDR1 and CDR2: SGHTA, FQGTGA. Unmatched junction bases numbered 7, after V lost 5 bases and J lost 7 bases. The chain's CDR3 is CASSQKRLAGEQYF. CDR3 bases: TGTGCCAGCAGCCAAAAACGACTAGCGGGGGAGCAGTACTTC.

The chain employs TRBV28 and TRBJ1-5; D remains ambiguous. The V end lost 4 bases, the J end lost 6 bases, and 16 bases lay between the germline ends. Per germline, CDR1 MDHEN and CDR2 SYDVKM. This CDR3 comprises 15 residues. The CDR3 loop reads CASSYNNHRGQPQHF. In nucleotides, the CDR3 is TGTGCCAGCAGTTATAACAACCACCGGGGTCAGCCCCAGCATTTT.

This clone was recorded once. The chain has TRBV19 and TRBJ2-5; D might be TRBD2 (6 bases). The CDR3 length is 13 residues. The V gene's germline CDR1 is LNHDA and CDR2 SQIVND (reference sequence). V was pared by 4 bases and J by 5 bases, with 11 bases between. In nucleotides, the CDR3 is TGTGCCAGTAGTAGATGGGCGGGGGAGACCCAGTACTTC. Its protein is CASSRWAGETQYF.

Ten or more counts support this clone. V gene TRBV29-1 combines with J gene TRBJ2-1; TRBD1 agrees at 10 bases. Germline V gives CDR1 SQVTM, CDR2 ANQGSEA. The CDR3 has 16 residues. With V trimmed by 5 bases and J by 4 bases, 11 bases remained unmatched. The chain's CDR3 is CSVKGGTGEIYNEQFF. The CDR3 DNA reads as TGCAGCGTTAAGGGCGGGACAGGGGAGATATACAATGAGCAGTTCTTC.

This sequence joins TRBV18 and TRBJ2-2; TRBD2 is a possible D gene (5 bases). This CDR3 has 16 residues. In germline, CDR1 is KGHSH, CDR2 LQKENI. V lost 3 bases, J lost 0 bases, and 11 bases lay in between. CDR3 amino acids: CASSPRQDSNTGELFF. The CDR3 bases are TGTGCCAGCTCACCCCGGCAGGACTCGAACACCGGGGAGCTGTTTTTT.

The J gene is TRBJ2-7, the V gene TRBV7-9; TRBD2 agrees at 8 bases. V dropped 1 base and J dropped 5; count of bases not matched to a gene: 7. This CDR3 has 15 residues. CDR1 is SEHNR, CDR2 FQNEAQ, per germline (reference sequence). Here the CDR3 DNA reads TGTGCCAGCAGCTTAGACGGGATCGGGGGGGACGAGCAGTACTTC. Its translation is CASSLDGIGGDEQYF. Full variable domain (missing parts from reference TRBV7-9 and TRBJ2-7): DTGVSQNPRHKITKRGQNVTFRCDPISEHNRLYWYRQTLGQGPEFLTYFQNEAQLEKSRLLSDRFSAERPKGSFSTLEIQRTEQGDSAMYLCASSLDGIGGDEQYFGPGTRLTVT.